One T cell receptor (beta chain) is described in this entry. TCRdb keeps only in-frame clones here, not all; method: immunoSEQ multiplex PCR. The table has 48,000 or so clones, 80% to 90% seen once. The CDR3 length is 19 residues. This sample stems from a study of T cell changes during pregnancy in multiple sclerosis. The starting material was CD4+ T cells from peripheral blood mononuclear cells, obtained in the second trimester of pregnancy. This receptor was taken from a female donor with multiple sclerosis, enrolled in a pregnancy study. The V gene is TRBV12-2, the J gene TRBJ1-4; TRBD1, the D gene given by the table, was not confirmed from the DNA. TRBV12-2 is tagged as a pseudogene. The CDR3 here is CASRLLSRTAKATNEKLFF. The CDR3 coding sequence is TGTGCAAGTCGCCTTTTGTCAAGGACAGCGAAAGCAACTAATGAAAAACTGTTTTTT.